Only a few counts were recorded for the clone carrying this T cell receptor (beta chain). Its antigen is undetermined. Treatment of any kind had been given to no patient before thyroid surgery. This entry belongs to a study of metastatic and nonmetastatic thyroid tumors. For the study at large: Both malignant and benign thyroid patients supplied peripheral blood and tumor or nodule tissue samples, across which the repertoires of these patients were then compared. Study results and limitations: Benign nodules were reported to have significantly lower TCR beta diversity than malignant thyroid tumors, in blood and tumor.

Per the authors' pipeline: Building a distant-metastasis classifier for papillary thyroid cancer drew on CDR3 differences across clinicopathological groups. TCRdb reassembled clones from the PCR reads with MiXCR. Here the V and J calls rest on TCRdb's processing, not on the authors' analysis. The table shows tens of thousands of clones, with about a quarter occurring only once. V lost 5 bases to trimming and J lost 3 bases, with 20 bases between them. The CDR3 sequence is 16 residues long. The germline CDR1 and CDR2 sequences are MNHGY and SAAAGT. The sequenced sample consisted of blood. The chain uses TRBV6-8 and TRBJ2-7, with D perhaps given as TRBD1 or TRBD2 (7 bases each). The TCR comes from a male donor with papillary thyroid cancer or a benign thyroid nodule (not recorded which). Some clones in this sample may be carry-over from other donors' samples. Here the CDR3 reads CASSRSGTAGNYEQYF. As DNA, the CDR3 is TGTGCCAGCAGTCGCTCCGGGACAGCGGGGAACTACGAGCAGTACTTC.